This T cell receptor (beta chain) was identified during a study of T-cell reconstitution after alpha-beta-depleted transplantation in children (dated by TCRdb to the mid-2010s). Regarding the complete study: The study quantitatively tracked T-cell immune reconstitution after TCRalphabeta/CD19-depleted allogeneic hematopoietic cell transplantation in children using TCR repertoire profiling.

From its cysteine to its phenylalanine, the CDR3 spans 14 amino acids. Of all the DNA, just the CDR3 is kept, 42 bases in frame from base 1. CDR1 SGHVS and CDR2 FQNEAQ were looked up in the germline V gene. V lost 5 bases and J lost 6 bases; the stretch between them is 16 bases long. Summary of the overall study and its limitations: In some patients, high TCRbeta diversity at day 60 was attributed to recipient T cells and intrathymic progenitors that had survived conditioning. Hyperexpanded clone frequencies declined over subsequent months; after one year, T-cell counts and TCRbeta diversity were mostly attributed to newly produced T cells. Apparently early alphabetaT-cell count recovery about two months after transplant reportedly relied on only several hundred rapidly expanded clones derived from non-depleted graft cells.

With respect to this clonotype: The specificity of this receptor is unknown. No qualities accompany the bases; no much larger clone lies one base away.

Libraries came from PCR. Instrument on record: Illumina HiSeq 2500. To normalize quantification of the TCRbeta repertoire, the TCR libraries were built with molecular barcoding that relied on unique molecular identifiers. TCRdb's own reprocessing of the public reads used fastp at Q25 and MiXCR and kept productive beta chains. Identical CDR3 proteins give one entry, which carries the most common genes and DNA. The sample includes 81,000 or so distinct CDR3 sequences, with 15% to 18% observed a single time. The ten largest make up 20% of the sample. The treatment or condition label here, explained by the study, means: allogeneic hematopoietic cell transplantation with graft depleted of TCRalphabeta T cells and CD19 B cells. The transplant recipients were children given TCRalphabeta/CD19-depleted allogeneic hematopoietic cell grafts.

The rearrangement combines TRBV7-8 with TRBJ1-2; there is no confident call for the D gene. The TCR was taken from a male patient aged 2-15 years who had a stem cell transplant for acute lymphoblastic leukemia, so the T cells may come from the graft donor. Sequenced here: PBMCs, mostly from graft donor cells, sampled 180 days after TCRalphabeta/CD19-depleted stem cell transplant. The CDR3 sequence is CASSQRSIGHGYTF. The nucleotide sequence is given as TGTGCCAGCAGCCAACGGTCCATCGGGCATGGCTACACCTTC.